The 5 T cell receptor beta chains in this list originate from one sample, sequenced in a study of T cells after yellow fever vaccination. TCRdb re-called the 5' RACE reads through MiXCR, storing one row per CDR3 protein. The table has 340,000 or so distinct CDR3 sequences, around 12% seen once. The specimen was CD4+ T cells sorted from PBMCs, collected 15 days after the yellow fever booster vaccination. Receptor source: a man in his late teens or twenties who received the YFV17D yellow fever vaccine.

The V and J genes are TRBV30 and TRBJ1-3, with 11 bases lining up with TRBD1. The CDR3 is 13 amino acids. Unmatched junction bases numbered 3, after V lost 7 bases and J lost 4 bases. Germline values: CDR1 GTSNPN, CDR2 SVGIG (reference sequence). CDR3 sequence reads: CALGQGGGNTIYF. The CDR3 DNA reads TGTGCCTTGGGACAGGGGGGCGGAAACACCATATATTTT.

This clonotype was seen only a few times. The chain combines TRBV11-2 with TRBJ2-2; possible D gene TRBD1, 5 bases. The CDR3 is made up of 15 amino acids. The germline gives CDR1 SGHAT, CDR2 FQNNGV. Deletions cut 2 bases from V and 8 bases from J, with 15 bases between. Written as DNA, the CDR3 is TGTGCCAGCAGCTTAAGGGCAGGGTCAGGTGGGGAGCTGTTTTTT. Amino acids: CASSLRAGSGGELFF.

This clonotype was seen a few times. This chain uses TRBV11-2 with TRBJ1-2, with a weak D call TRBD1 (5 bases). The CDR3 has 13 residues. The germline V gene has CDR1 SGHAT and CDR2 FQNNGV. Trimming stripped 7 bases from V and 7 bases from J, with 16 bases between. The CDR3 DNA is TGTGCCAGCACTATGAGGGGCAGGGCTGGCTACACCTTC. This codes for CASTMRGRAGYTF.

This clonotype was observed a handful of times. V usage is TRBV7-9 and J usage is TRBJ2-2; the D is unclear. Trimming took off 2 bases at V and 6 bases at J, with 7 bases between the two ends. The length of the CDR3 is 13 residues. The germline gives CDR1 SEHNR, CDR2 FQNEAQ (reference sequence). CDR3 sequence (DNA): TGTGCCAGCAGCTTAAGTGGTTCCGGGGAGCTGTTTTTT. It codes for CASSLSGSGELFF.

This clonotype was recorded a few times. V usage is TRBV7-9 and J usage is TRBJ1-4; D uncertain. V lost 7 bases and J lost 0, with 15 bases in between. Germline V gene data show CDR1 as SEHNR and CDR2 as FQNEAQ (reference sequence). The CDR3 is 16 amino acids. CDR3 sequence: CASIPGGVATNEKLFF. CDR3 DNA sequence: TGTGCCAGCATTCCCGGAGGTGTGGCAACTAATGAAAAACTGTTTTTT.